These T cell receptor beta chains were read from a single sample in a study of control samples from healthy donors and cancer patients. Method: immunoSEQ multiplex PCR; TCRdb's copy keeps in-frame clones and lacks some. The table lists approximately 46,000 clones, approximately 87% of them singletons. Material for sequencing was PBMCs. These receptors came from a woman in her sixties or seventies with lung cancer. The CDR3 runs from the conserved cysteine through the conserved F or W. A D gene is named only where the DNA matches it firmly. Rows give clone size only sometimes, using once, few, many, or a class for an expanded clone.

size: -
J: TRBJ2-5
D: TRBD2
V: TRBV6-5
DNA: TGTGCCAGCAGTTACTCATCTGGGGGGGTGGTCGAGACCCAGTACTTC
CDR3: CASSYSSGGVVETQYF

size: -
J: TRBJ2-2
D: TRBD2
V: TRBV15
DNA: TGTGCCACCAGCATTAGCGGGGGGAACACCGGGGAGCTGTTTTTT
CDR3: CATSISGGNTGELFF

size: -
J: TRBJ1-1
D: -
V: TRBV3-1/TRBV3-2
DNA: TGTGCCAGCAGCCAGGGCCCAGGAGACACTGAAGCTTTCTTT
CDR3: CASSQGPGDTEAFF

size: -
J: TRBJ2-1
D: TRBD2
V: TRBV7-2
DNA: TGTGCCAGCAGCCCGTCCCCGGGACTAGCGGGAAATGAGCAGTTCTTC
CDR3: CASSPSPGLAGNEQFF

size: -
J: TRBJ2-1
D: -
V: TRBV7-2
DNA: TGTGCCAGCAGCTTAGAGGGAGCTGGCTGGAATGAGCAGTTCTTC
CDR3: CASSLEGAGWNEQFF

size: -
J: TRBJ1-1
D: -
V: TRBV7-3
DNA: TGTGCCAGCAGCCCGAGTCCAGGGCATTTCACTGAAGCTTTCTTT
CDR3: CASSPSPGHFTEAFF

size: -
J: TRBJ2-4
D: -
V: TRBV5-6
DNA: TGTGCCAGCAGCTTTACTGTAACGCTCCCTCCGGCCAAAAACATTCAGTACTTC
CDR3: CASSFTVTLPPAKNIQYF

size: -
J: TRBJ2-5
D: TRBD1
V: TRBV7-2
DNA: TGTGCCAGCAGCCAGAGACAGGGCGAAGAGACCCAGTACTTC
CDR3: CASSQRQGEETQYF

size: few
J: TRBJ2-1
D: TRBD2
V: TRBV7-2
DNA: TGTGCCAGCAGCTTAGACTCTAGCGGGAGTGCGGATGAGCAGTTCTTC
CDR3: CASSLDSSGSADEQFF

size: -
J: TRBJ1-3
D: -
V: TRBV12-3/TRBV12-4
DNA: TGTGCCAGCAGTTTAGCGGACGGAAACACCATATATTTT
CDR3: CASSLADGNTIYF